These 13 T cell receptor beta chains were all obtained from the same sample, sequenced in a study of T cell responses to AZD1222 COVID-19 vaccine. TCRdb keeps only in-frame clones here, not all; method: immunoSEQ multiplex PCR. The sample holds around 140,000 clones, 80% to 90% seen once. This specimen consisted of peripheral blood, obtained on day 0 of AZD1222 vaccination. Receptors originate from an adult in good health.

The chain links TRBV6-4 to TRBJ2-5; 8 nucleotides line up with TRBD2. The germline CDR1 and CDR2 sequences are MRHNA and SNTAGT. The CDR3 length is 16 residues. V dropped 6 bases and J dropped 2; count of bases not matched to a gene: 11. The CDR3 DNA reads as TGTGCCAGCAGCAGAGTTAGCGGGGCACCACAAGAGACCCAGTACTTC. Translation: CASSRVSGAPQETQYF.

This chain joins TRBV28 and TRBJ2-1; perhaps TRBD2 as D (8 bases). The CDR3 covers 17 residues. The ends were cut back, 6 bases at V and 6 bases at J, with 24 bases in the middle. Germline CDR1 is MDHEN and CDR2 is SYDVKM. The CDR3 loop reads CASSEGASGPMTNEQFF. DNA for the CDR3: TGTGCCAGCAGCGAGGGGGCTAGCGGGCCCATGACCAATGAGCAGTTCTTC.

This chain links TRBV28 with TRBJ1-6; unclear D gene. Per the germline V gene, CDR1 is MDHEN and CDR2 is SYDVKM. There are 17 residues in the CDR3. V was trimmed by 7 bases and J by 0 bases, leaving 16 bases between them. The CDR3 DNA sequence: TGTGCCAGCATTTACCGAGTCTTAGGCTCCTATAATTCACCCCTCCACTTT. Protein: CASIYRVLGSYNSPLHF.

The rearrangement joins TRBV29-1 to TRBJ2-2; no definite D call. The germline gives CDR1 SQVTM, CDR2 ANQGSEA. Trimming cost V 7 bases and J 1 base, with 13 bases left between them. The CDR3 runs to 14 residues. CDR3 residues: CSGRLVGNTGELFF. In DNA form, the CDR3 reads TGCAGCGGACGCCTAGTCGGGAACACCGGGGAGCTGTTTTTT.

The chain links TRBV5-1 to TRBJ1-4; D unclear. The ends were cut back, 0 bases at V and 8 bases at J, with 14 bases in the middle. The CDR3 is 15 amino acids. Germline CDR1 reads SGHRS; CDR2 reads YFSETQ. CDR3 residues: CASSLGVAEQEKLFF. CDR3 coding DNA: TGCGCCAGCAGCTTGGGAGTTGCAGAACAGGAAAAACTGTTTTTT.

The chain links TRBV10-1 to TRBJ2-7, with D possibly matching TRBD1 (6 bases). This CDR3 has 13 residues. Germline V gene data show CDR1 as WNHNN and CDR2 as SYGVQD (reference sequence). V gave up 5 bases and J gave up 1 base, with 9 bases separating them. The CDR3 nucleotides are TGCGCCAGCAGTAAAACAGGGTCCTACGAGCAGTACTTC. Translation: CASSKTGSYEQYF.

V and J are TRBV15 and TRBJ1-2; no definite D call. Trimming took off 4 bases at V and 3 bases at J, with 15 bases between the two ends. The V gene's germline CDR1 is LNHNV and CDR2 YYDKDF (reference sequence). This CDR3 has 15 residues. The CDR3 sequence is CATSTGKSPDYGYTF. For the CDR3, the DNA is TGTGCCACCAGCACAGGAAAGTCGCCAGACTATGGCTACACCTTC.

This chain links TRBV19 with TRBJ2-7; D unresolved. The CDR3 runs to 14 residues. Germline lookup yields CDR1 LNHDA and CDR2 SQIVND (reference sequence). V gave up 0 bases and J gave up 2 bases, with 8 bases separating them. The CDR3 loop is CASSIEFATYEQYF. The DNA of the CDR3 is TGTGCCAGTAGTATAGAGTTTGCGACCTACGAGCAGTACTTC.

This clone was detected a few times. The rearrangement uses TRBV30 and TRBJ1-1, with D tentatively TRBD1 (5 bases). The V gene's germline CDR1 is GTSNPN and CDR2 SVGIG (reference sequence). Deletions cut 5 bases from V and 8 bases from J, with 18 bases between. The CDR3 is made up of 13 amino acids. The CDR3: CAWAWGRVPEAFF. For the CDR3, the DNA is TGTGCCTGGGCGTGGGGCCGGGTCCCCGAAGCTTTCTTT.

The V call is TRBV25-1, the J call TRBJ1-5; 7 bases are a match to TRBD1. Looked up from germline, CDR1 is MGHDK and CDR2 is SYGVNS. CDR3 length: 14 amino acids. Losses at the gene ends were 4 bases for V and 5 bases for J; bases not matched to a gene: 5. CDR3 coding DNA: TGTGCCAGCAGTGGACTCGGGACAGATCAGCCCCAGCATTTT. Protein product: CASSGLGTDQPQHF.

This clone showed up just once. The chain employs TRBV19 and TRBJ1-5, with D uncertain. Trimming shortened V by 5 bases and J by 1 base, and 6 bases separated the two germline ends. Germline assignment: CDR1 LNHDA and CDR2 SQIVND (reference sequence). CDR3 length equals 13 residues. CDR3 sequence reads: CASSLRSNQPQHF. In DNA form, the CDR3 reads TGTGCCAGTAGTCTAAGGAGCAATCAGCCCCAGCATTTT.

This clone was seen once. This chain uses TRBV19 with TRBJ1-2, with 7 bases that match TRBD1. V shed 3 bases and J 8 bases; nucleotides not matched to a gene: 9. This CDR3 region has 14 residues. Germline assignment: CDR1 LNHDA and CDR2 SQIVND (reference sequence). CDR3 coding DNA: TGTGCCAGTAGTATCGCCACAGGGGCTGAGGGCTACACCTTC. Amino acids: CASSIATGAEGYTF.

The V and J genes are TRBV5-1 and TRBJ1-2; D is perhaps TRBD1 (5 bases). Germline loops: CDR1 SGHRS, CDR2 YFSETQ. The CDR3 length is 11 residues. V lost 5 bases and J lost 10, with 12 bases in between. For the CDR3, the DNA is TGCGCCAGCAGTATGGGGGGAGCCTACACCTTC. It translates to CASSMGGAYTF. Full variable domain (missing parts from reference TRBV5-1 and TRBJ1-2): KAGVTQTPRYLIKTRGQQVTLSCSPISGHRSVSWYQQTPGQGLQFLFEYFSETQRNKGNFPGRFSGRQFSNSRSEMNVSTLELGDSALYLCASSMGGAYTFGSGTRLTVV.